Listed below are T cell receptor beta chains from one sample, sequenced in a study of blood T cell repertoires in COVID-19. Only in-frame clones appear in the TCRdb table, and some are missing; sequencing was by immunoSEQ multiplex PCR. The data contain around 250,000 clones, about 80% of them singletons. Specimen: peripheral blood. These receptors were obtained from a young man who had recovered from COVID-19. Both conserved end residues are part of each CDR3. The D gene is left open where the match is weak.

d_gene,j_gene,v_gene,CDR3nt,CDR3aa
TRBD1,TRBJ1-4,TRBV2,TGTGCCAGCAACCTGGGACAGGCTCGAACTGAAAAACTGTTTTTT,CASNLGQARTEKLFF
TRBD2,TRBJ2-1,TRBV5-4,TGTGCCAGCAGCGGGGACTACGAGTATGAGCAGTTCTTC,CASSGDYEYEQFF
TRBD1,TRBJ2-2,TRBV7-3,TGTGCCAGCAGCCCAGGACAGGGGAGGGAAACCGGGGAGCTGTTTTTT,CASSPGQGRETGELFF
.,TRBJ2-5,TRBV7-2,TGTGCCAGCAGCTTAGTGAGACAGGCCCTTTTCGGGAAGACCCAGTACTTC,CASSLVRQALFGKTQYF
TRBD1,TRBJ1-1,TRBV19,TGTGCCAGTAGTTATTCGGACAGGAGCACTGAAGCTTTCTTT,CASSYSDRSTEAFF
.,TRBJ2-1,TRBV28,TGTGCCAGCAGCCCGGGACTTTACTACAATGAGCAGTTCTTC,CASSPGLYYNEQFF
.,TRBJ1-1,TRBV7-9,TGTGCCAGCAGCTTATCACACCCGGAAGCTTTCTTT,CASSLSHPEAFF
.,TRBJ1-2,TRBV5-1,TGCGCCAGCAGCTTGGCAAGTAGGACAGCTGCCTTCTTTGGCTACACCTTC,CASSLASRTAAFFGYTF
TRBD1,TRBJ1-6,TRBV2,TGTGCCAGCAGTGAAGCAGGACAGGGGAATTCACCCCTCCACTTT,CASSEAGQGNSPLHF
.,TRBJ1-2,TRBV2,TGTGCCAGCAGCCCCAGGATCTATGGCTACACCTTC,CASSPRIYGYTF
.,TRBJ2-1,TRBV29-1,TGCAGCGTCCTCGAGGGGGCGGGGTTGGAGCAGTTCTTC,CSVLEGAGLEQFF
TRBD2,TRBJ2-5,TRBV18,TGTGCCAGCTCAGAACCGGGACTAGCGGGACAAGAGACCCAGTACTTC,CASSEPGLAGQETQYF
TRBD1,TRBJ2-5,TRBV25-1,TGTGCCAGCAGTGACCGGACAGGGCAAGAGACCCAGTACTTC,CASSDRTGQETQYF